One and the same sample provided the 10 T cell receptor beta chains below, sequenced in a study of T cell changes during pregnancy in multiple sclerosis (dated by TCRdb to about 2019). Receptor amplification or capture employed the immunoSEQ multiplex PCR assay. This is the immuneACCESS table as TCRdb keeps it, with only in-frame sequences that have V and J called. A part of the clones is gone; compared with another copy, unresolved V genes explain less than half, and the rest is unexplained. The sample records under 85,000 clones, 85% to 95% of which are singletons. The ten largest clones add up to around 0.45% of the sample. Sequenced here: CD4+ T cells from peripheral blood mononuclear cells, sampled in the second trimester of pregnancy. These receptors were obtained from a female donor with multiple sclerosis, enrolled in a pregnancy study.

This clone was seen just once. The chain joins TRBV28 to TRBJ1-2; 7 positions match TRBD1. Germline V lookup: CDR1 MDHEN, CDR2 SYDVKM. This CDR3 is built from 13 residues. V lost 4 bases, J lost 8 bases, and 7 bases stayed unmatched. CDR3 coding DNA: TGTGCCAGCAGTTCCAGTCAGGGGGACGGCTACACCTTC. Protein sequence: CASSSSQGDGYTF.

The chain links TRBV13 to TRBJ2-7; D is unresolved. CDR1 and CDR2 (germline): PRHDT, FYEKMQ (reference sequence). CDR3 length: 11 residues. Between the trimmed V and J ends, which lost 4 bases and 4 bases, there was a span of 5 bases. CDR3 coding DNA: TGTGCCAGCAGCTCCCAATACGAGCAGTACTTC. This gives the protein CASSSQYEQYF.

This rearrangement joins TRBV14 to TRBJ2-2, with a tentative D call TRBD2 (6 bases). V lost 8 bases to trimming and J lost 2 bases, with 9 bases between them. There are 13 residues in the CDR3. Germline lookup yields CDR1 SGHDN and CDR2 FVKESK. The chain's CDR3 is CASGTVNTGELFF. The CDR3 region has the DNA TGTGCCAGCGGGACTGTAAACACCGGGGAGCTGTTTTTT. Based on the CDR3 plus reference TRBV14 and TRBJ2-2, the full variable domain is EAGVTQFPSHSVIEKGQTVTLRCDPISGHDNLYWYRRVMGKEIKFLLHFVKESKQDESGMPNNRFLAERTGGTYSTLKVQPAELEDSGVYFCASGTVNTGELFFGEGSRLTVL.

The V and J genes are TRBV5-1 and TRBJ2-2, with a weak D call TRBD1 (5 bases). From germline, CDR1 is SGHRS and CDR2 YFSETQ. V lost 0 bases, J lost 0 bases, and 9 bases lay in between. There are 16 residues in the CDR3. CDR3 residues: CASSLVPGTNTGELFF. The CDR3 bases are TGCGCCAGCAGCTTGGTTCCAGGGACGAACACCGGGGAGCTGTTTTTT.

The chain employs TRBV4-3 and TRBJ1-1, with a tentative D call TRBD1 (6 bases). The CDR3 has 15 amino acids. CDR1 and CDR2 from the germline V gene are LGHNA and YSLEER. V lost 0 bases and J 1 base, leaving 9 bases between the germline ends. The CDR3 protein is CASSQDTGSNTEAFF. The CDR3 nucleotides are TGCGCCAGCAGCCAAGATACAGGGTCGAACACTGAAGCTTTCTTT.

This clone was observed a few times. CDR3 in amino acids: CAGTRGRNTEAFF. The CDR3 region has the DNA TGTGCCGGCACGAGGGGGAGGAACACTGAAGCTTTCTTT. The J gene is TRBJ1-1, the V gene TRBV21-1; the DNA was not compared with TRBD1, the D call given in the table. TRBV21-1 is recorded as a pseudogene. CDR3 length: 13 residues.

The chain uses TRBV7-9 and TRBJ2-1, with D possibly being TRBD2 (5 bases). Looked up from germline, CDR1 is SEHNR and CDR2 is FQNEAQ (reference sequence). CDR3 length: 16 residues. V gave up 5 bases and J gave up 9 bases, with 23 bases separating them. DNA of the CDR3: TGTGCCAGCAGCACCATTACTAGTCCCAATATTCGTGAGCAGTTCTTC. Its protein product is CASSTITSPNIREQFF. Variable domain in full (rest from reference TRBV7-9 and TRBJ2-1): DTGVSQNPRHKITKRGQNVTFRCDPISEHNRLYWYRQTLGQGPEFLTYFQNEAQLEKSRLLSDRFSAERPKGSFSTLEIQRTEQGDSAMYLCASSTITSPNIREQFFGPGTRLTVL.

V gene TRBV11-3 combines with J gene TRBJ2-5, with a tentative D call TRBD2 (5 bases). The CDR3 runs 14 residues. Germline CDR1 and CDR2: SGHNT and YENEEA. The V and J ends lost 5 bases and 2 bases respectively, with 12 bases between them. The CDR3 region has the DNA TGTGCCAGCAGCCCGGACTGGTTACAAGAGACCCAGTACTTC. Translating gives CASSPDWLQETQYF.

J is TRBJ1-5 and V is TRBV7-8, with a tentative D call TRBD1 (6 bases). Deletions cut 5 bases from V and 3 bases from J, with 14 bases between. CDR3 length equals 15 residues. Germline V gives CDR1 SGHVS, CDR2 FQNEAQ. In DNA form, the CDR3 reads TGTGCCAGCAGCATGATCAGGGGACCCAATCAGCCCCAGCATTTT. It is translated as CASSMIRGPNQPQHF.

CDR3 nucleotides: TGTGCCAGTAGTATAGATCCGGGGGTCGATACGCAGTATTTT. Translating gives CASSIDPGVDTQYF. This chain connects TRBV19 to TRBJ2-3; weak D call: TRBD2 (6 bases). The CDR3 runs to 14 residues. V lost 0 bases to trimming and J lost 6 bases, with 10 bases between them. The germline CDR1 and CDR2 sequences are LNHDA and SQIVND (reference sequence).